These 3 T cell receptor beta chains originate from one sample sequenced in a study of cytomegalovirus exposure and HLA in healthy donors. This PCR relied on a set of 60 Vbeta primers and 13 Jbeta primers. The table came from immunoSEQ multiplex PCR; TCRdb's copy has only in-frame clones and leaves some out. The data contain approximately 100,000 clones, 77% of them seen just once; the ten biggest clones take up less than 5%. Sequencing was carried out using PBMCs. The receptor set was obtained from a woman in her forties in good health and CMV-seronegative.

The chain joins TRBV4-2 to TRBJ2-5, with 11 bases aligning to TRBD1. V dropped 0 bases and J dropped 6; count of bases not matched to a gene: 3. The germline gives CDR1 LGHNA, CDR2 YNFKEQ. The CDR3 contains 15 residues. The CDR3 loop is CASSQEGTGGQTQYF. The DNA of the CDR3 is TGTGCCAGCAGCCAAGAAGGGACAGGGGGGCAGACCCAGTACTTC.

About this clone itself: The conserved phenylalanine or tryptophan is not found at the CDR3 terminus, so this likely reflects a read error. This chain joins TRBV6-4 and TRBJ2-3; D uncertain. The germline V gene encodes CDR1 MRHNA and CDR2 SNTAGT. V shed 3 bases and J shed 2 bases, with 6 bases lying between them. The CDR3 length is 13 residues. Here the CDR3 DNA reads TGTGCCAGCAGTGATCCCTCCACAGATACGCAGTATGTT. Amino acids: CASSDPSTDTQYV.

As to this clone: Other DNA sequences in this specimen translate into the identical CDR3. CDR3 amino acids: CASSLAGYTEAFF. The CDR3 nucleotides read TGCGCCAGCAGCTTGGCCGGGTACACTGAAGCTTTCTTT. The V and J genes are TRBV5-1 and TRBJ1-1; D remains unclear. The germline gives CDR1 SGHRS, CDR2 YFSETQ. V was pared by 0 bases and J by 3 bases, with 6 bases between. The CDR3 is 13 amino acids.